This TCR beta chain emerged from a study of shared clonotypes between healthy human individuals. The protocol was immunoSEQ multiplex PCR, while the TCRdb copy is restricted to in-frame clones and leaves out a portion. The sample holds a few million clones, about nine tenths seen once. Findings and limits, study-wide: All-four-donor shared clonotypes had higher generation probabilities than non-shared clonotypes did. Sequencing depth was expected to affect clonotype sharing among donors. It was the few donors that limited the genetic and exposure-history diversity represented.

Comment on this clone: The antigen remains undetermined.

V lost 0 bases, J lost 4 bases, and 5 bases stayed unmatched. This CDR3 comprises 15 residues. Germline V lookup: CDR1 SGHRS, CDR2 YFSETQ. The chain carries TRBV5-1 and TRBJ2-5, with 8 bases matching TRBD2. The TCR sequence derives from a man aged 18 to 29 in good health. Some clones in this sample may be carry-over from other donors' samples. The sample was naive CD4+ T cells from PBMCs. Documented subset: CD45RA+ positively selected. This CDR3 reads CASSLVAAGGETQYF. The CDR3 region has the DNA TGCGCCAGCAGCTTGGTAGCGGCGGGGGGAGAGACCCAGTACTTC.